The text below deals with one T cell receptor (beta chain). Original data processing: Counts of nucleated cells, estimated from reference gene primer amplification, were obtained. Measured with immunoSEQ multiplex PCR; TCRdb has only the in-frame clones, and not every one. The V and J calls and clone size come from that table; D and trimming were worked out from the DNA. The table lists approximately 390,000 clones, 85% to 90% of them singletons. Trimming cost V 2 bases and J 3 bases, with 13 bases left between them. CDR3 length equals 15 residues. Germline CDR1 is MNHEY and CDR2 is SVGEGT. The data are from a study of blood T cell repertoires in COVID-19. Study at large: Acute and convalescent COVID-19 specimens originated in the United States, Italy and Spain. T cells, B-cell-depleted T cells, or PBMCs provided the cDNA or gDNA that served as material.

Symptom resolution, clearance, or two negative PCRs marked the recovered donors of Cohort 3. Input material: PBMCs or T cells enriched from blood (not recorded which). This receptor was obtained from a woman in her forties or fifties who had recovered from COVID-19. The gene calls are TRBV6-2 or TRBV6-3 and TRBJ1-2; no reliable D call. The CDR3 DNA follows: TGTGCCAGCAGTTACCACCCGGGAGTCCACTATGGCTACACCTTC. It is translated as CASSYHPGVHYGYTF.